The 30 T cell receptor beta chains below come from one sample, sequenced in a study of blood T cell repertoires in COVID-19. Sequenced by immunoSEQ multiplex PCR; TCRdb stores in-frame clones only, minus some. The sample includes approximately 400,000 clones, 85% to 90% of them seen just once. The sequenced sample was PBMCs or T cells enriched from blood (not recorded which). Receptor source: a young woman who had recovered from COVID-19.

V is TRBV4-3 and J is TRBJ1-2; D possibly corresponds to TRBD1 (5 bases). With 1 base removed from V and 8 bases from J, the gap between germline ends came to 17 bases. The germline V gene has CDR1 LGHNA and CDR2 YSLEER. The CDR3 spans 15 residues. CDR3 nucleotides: TGCGCCAGCAGCCAAGGGTCTTGGGGGGTGGGAGGCTACACCTTC. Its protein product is CASSQGSWGVGGYTF.

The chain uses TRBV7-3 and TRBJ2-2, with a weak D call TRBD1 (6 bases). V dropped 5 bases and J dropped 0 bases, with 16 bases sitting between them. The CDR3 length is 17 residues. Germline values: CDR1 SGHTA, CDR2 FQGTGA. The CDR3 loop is CASSQFLRTANTGELFF. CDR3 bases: TGTGCCAGCAGCCAATTCCTTCGGACAGCGAACACCGGGGAGCTGTTTTTT.

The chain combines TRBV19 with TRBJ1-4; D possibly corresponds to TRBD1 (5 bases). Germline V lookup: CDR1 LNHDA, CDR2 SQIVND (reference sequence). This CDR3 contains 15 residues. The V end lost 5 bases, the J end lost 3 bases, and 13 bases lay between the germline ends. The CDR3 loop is CASSFSRDSNEKLFF. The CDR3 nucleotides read TGTGCCAGTAGTTTCTCCCGGGACTCTAATGAAAAACTGTTTTTT.

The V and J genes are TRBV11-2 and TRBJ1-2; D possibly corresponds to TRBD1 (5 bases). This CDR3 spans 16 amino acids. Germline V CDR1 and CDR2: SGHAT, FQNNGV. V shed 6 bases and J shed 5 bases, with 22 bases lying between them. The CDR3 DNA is TGTGCCAGCAGTTCAAGAGGGGAGCGGGAGGTATATGGCTACACCTTC. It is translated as CASSSRGEREVYGYTF.

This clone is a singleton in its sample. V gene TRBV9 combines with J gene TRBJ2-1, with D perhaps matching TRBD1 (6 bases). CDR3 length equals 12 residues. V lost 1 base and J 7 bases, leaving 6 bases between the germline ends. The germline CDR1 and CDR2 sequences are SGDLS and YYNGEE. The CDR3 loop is CASSVQGNEQFF. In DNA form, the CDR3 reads TGTGCCAGCAGCGTACAGGGGAATGAGCAGTTCTTC.

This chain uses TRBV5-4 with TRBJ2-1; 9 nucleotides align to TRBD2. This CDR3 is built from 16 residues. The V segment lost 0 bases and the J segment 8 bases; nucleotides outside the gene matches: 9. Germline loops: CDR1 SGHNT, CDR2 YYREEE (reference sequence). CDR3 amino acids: CASSLDVAGGPDEQFF. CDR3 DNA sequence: TGTGCCAGCAGCTTGGATGTGGCGGGGGGGCCCGATGAGCAGTTCTTC.

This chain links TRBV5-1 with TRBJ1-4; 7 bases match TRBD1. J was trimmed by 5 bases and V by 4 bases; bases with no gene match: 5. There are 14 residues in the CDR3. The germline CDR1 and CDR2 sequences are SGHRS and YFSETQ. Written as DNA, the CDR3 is TGCGCCAGCAGCCCCGCGGGACAGAATGAAAAACTGTTTTTT. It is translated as CASSPAGQNEKLFF.

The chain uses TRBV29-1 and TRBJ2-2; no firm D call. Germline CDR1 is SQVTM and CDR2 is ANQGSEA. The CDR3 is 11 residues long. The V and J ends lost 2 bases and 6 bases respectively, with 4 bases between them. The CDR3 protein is CSVELAGELFF. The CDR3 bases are TGCAGCGTTGAACTCGCCGGGGAGCTGTTTTTT.

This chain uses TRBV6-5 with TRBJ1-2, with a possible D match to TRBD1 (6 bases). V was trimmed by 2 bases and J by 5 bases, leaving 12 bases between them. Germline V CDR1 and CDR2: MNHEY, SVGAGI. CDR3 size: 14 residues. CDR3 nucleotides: TGTGCCAGCAGTTACCCCGGACAGCGATATGGCTACACCTTC. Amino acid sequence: CASSYPGQRYGYTF.

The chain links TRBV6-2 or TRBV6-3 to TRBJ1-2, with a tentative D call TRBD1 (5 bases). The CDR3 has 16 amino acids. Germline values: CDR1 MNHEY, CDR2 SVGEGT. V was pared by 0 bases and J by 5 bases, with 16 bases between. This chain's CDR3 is CASSYSPAGPGYGYTF. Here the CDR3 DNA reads TGTGCCAGCAGTTACTCACCCGCAGGGCCAGGGTATGGCTACACCTTC.

The CDR3 spells CASIPGQVNSPLHF. CDR3 nucleotides: TGTGCCAGCATACCAGGACAGGTGAATTCACCCCTCCACTTT. The chain uses TRBV2 and TRBJ1-6; 7 nucleotides line up with TRBD1. V was clipped by 7 bases and J by 7 bases; unmatched bases: 7. Germline CDR1 and CDR2: SNHLY and FYNNEI. The CDR3 spans 14 residues. The complete variable domain, with remaining parts taken from reference TRBV2 and TRBJ1-6, reads EPEVTQTPSHQVTQMGQEVILRCVPISNHLYFYWYRQILGQKVEFLVSFYNNEISEKSEIFDDQFSVERPDGSNFTLKIRSTKLEDSAMYFCASIPGQVNSPLHFGNGTRLTVT.

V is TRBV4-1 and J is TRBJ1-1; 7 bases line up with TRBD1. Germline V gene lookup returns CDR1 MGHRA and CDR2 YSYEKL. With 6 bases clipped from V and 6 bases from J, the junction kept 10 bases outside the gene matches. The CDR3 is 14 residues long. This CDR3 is CASSLNTGVSEAFF. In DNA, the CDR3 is TGCGCCAGCAGTCTCAATACAGGGGTCTCTGAAGCTTTCTTT.

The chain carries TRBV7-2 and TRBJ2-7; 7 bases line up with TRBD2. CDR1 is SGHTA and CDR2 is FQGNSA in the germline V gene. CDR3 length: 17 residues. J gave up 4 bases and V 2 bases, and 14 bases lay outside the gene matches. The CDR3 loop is CASSLSLRDGGTYEQYF. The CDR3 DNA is TGTGCCAGCAGCTTATCTCTCCGTGACGGGGGGACTTACGAGCAGTACTTC. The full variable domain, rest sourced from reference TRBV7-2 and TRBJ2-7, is GAGVSQSPSNKVTEKGKDVELRCDPISGHTALYWYRQSLGQGLEFLIYFQGNSAPDKSGLPSDRFSAERTGGSVSTLTIQRTQQEDSAVYLCASSLSLRDGGTYEQYFGPGTRLTVT.

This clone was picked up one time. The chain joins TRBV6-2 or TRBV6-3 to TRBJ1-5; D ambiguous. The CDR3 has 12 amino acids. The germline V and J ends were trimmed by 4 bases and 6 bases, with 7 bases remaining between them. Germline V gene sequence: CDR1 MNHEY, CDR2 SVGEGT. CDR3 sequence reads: CASSSGIQPQHF. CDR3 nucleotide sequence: TGTGCCAGCAGTTCCGGGATTCAGCCCCAGCATTTT.

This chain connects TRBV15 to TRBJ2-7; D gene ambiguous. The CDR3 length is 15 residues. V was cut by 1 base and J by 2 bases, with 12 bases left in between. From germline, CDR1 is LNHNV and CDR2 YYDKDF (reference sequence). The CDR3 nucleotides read TGTGCCACCAGCAGAGTTGCCTGGCAGGCCTACGAGCAGTACTTC. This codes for CATSRVAWQAYEQYF.

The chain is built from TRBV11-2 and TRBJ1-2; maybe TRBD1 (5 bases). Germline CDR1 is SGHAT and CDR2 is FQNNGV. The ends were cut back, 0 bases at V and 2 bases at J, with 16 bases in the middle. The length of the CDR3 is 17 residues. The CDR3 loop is CASSLDNAGLGNYGYTF. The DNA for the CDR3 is TGTGCCAGCAGCTTAGATAACGCAGGGTTGGGCAACTATGGCTACACCTTC.

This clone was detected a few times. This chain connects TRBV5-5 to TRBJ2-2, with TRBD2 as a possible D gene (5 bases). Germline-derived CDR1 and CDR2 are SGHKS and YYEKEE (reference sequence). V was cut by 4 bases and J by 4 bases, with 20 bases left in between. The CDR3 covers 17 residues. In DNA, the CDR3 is TGTGCCAGCAGCGAGGCCCCCCTAGGACGGGGCACCGGGGAGCTGTTTTTT. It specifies CASSEAPLGRGTGELFF.

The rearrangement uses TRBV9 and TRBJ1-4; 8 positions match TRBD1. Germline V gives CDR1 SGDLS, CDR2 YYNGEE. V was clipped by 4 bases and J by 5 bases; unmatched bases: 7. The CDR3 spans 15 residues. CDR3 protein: CASSRQGAGNEKLFF. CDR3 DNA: TGTGCCAGCAGCCGTCAGGGGGCTGGAAATGAAAAACTGTTTTTT.

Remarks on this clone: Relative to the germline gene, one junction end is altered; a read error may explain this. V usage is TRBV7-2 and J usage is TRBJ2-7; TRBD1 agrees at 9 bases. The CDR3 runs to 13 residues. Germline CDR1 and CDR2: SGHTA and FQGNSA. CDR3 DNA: TGTGCCAGCAGCTTACCCCCGGGACAGGGTTCCTCTTTT. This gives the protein CASSLPPGQGSSF.

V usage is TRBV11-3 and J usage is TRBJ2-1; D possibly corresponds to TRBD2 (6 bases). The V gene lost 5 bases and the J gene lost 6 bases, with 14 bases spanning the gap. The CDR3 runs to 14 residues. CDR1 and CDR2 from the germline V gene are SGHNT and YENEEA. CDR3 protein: CASSKRDLPNEQFF. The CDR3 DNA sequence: TGTGCCAGCAGCAAGAGGGACTTACCCAATGAGCAGTTCTTC.

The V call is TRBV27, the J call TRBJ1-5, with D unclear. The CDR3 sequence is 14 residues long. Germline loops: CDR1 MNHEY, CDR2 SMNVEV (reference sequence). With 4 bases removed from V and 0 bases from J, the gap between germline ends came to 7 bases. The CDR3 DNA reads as TGTGCCAGCAGTTCCCAGGATAGCAATCAGCCCCAGCATTTT. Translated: CASSSQDSNQPQHF.

The CDR3 region is CASSQDTAGANYGYTF. The CDR3 bases are TGCGCCAGCAGCCAAGATACGGCAGGGGCTAACTATGGCTACACCTTC. This chain uses TRBV4-1 with TRBJ1-2, with D possibly being TRBD1 (6 bases). Germline lookup yields CDR1 MGHRA and CDR2 YSYEKL. The CDR3 has 16 amino acids. With 0 bases removed from V and 0 bases from J, the gap between germline ends came to 11 bases.

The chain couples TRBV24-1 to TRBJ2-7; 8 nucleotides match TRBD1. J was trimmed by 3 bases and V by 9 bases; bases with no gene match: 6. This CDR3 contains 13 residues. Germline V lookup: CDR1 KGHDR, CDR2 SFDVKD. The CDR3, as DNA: TGTGCCACCGAGGACAGGGCTAGCTACGAGCAGTACTTC. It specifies CATEDRASYEQYF.

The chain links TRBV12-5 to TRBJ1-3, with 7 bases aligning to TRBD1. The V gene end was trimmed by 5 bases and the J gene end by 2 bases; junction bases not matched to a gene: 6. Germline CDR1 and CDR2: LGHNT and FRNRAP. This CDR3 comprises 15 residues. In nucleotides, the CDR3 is TGTGCTAGTGGTGCATACAGGGGTCCTGGAAACACCATATATTTT. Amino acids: CASGAYRGPGNTIYF.

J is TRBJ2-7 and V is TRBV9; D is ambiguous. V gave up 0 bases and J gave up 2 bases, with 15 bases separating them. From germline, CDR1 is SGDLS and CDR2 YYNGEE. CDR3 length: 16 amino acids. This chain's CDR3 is CASSVAPSVSTYEQYF. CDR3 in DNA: TGTGCCAGCAGCGTAGCCCCCAGCGTTAGTACCTACGAGCAGTACTTC.

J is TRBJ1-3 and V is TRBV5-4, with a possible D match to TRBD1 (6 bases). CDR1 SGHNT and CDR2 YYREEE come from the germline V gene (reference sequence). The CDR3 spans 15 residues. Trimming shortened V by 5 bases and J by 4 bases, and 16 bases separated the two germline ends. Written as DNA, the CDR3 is TGTGCCAGCAGTTCGCTACAGGGAAGAGGAAACACCATATATTTT. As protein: CASSSLQGRGNTIYF.

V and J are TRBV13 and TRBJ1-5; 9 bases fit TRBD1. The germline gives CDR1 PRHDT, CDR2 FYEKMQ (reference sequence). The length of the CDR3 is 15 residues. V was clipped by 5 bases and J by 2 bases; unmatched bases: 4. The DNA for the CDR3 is TGTGCCAGCAGCCAGGGACAGGGTGGCAATCAGCCCCAGCATTTT. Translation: CASSQGQGGNQPQHF.

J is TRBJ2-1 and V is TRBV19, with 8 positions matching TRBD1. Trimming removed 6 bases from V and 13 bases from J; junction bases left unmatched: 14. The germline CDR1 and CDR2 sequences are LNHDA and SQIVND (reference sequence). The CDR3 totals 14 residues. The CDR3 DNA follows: TGTGCCAGTAGCATTGGACAGGGTAGTTGGGCACAGTTCTTC. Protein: CASSIGQGSWAQFF.

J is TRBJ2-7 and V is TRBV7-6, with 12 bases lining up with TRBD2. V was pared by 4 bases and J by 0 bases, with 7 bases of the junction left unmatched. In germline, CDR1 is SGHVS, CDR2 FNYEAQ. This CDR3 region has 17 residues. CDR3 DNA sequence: TGTGCCAGCAGCTCCTGGACTAGCGGGGCCAACTCCTACGAGCAGTACTTC. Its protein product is CASSSWTSGANSYEQYF.

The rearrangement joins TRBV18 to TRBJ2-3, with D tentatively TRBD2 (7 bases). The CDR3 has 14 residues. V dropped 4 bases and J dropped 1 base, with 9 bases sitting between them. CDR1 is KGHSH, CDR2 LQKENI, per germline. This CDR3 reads CASSREGGTDTQYF. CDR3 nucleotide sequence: TGTGCCAGCTCACGGGAGGGGGGCACAGATACGCAGTATTTT.